The clone carrying this TCR beta chain was observed many times. The data belong to a study of regulatory T cells in long-lasting Graves disease. From germline, CDR1 is SGDLS and CDR2 YYNGEE. Trimming removed 3 bases at V and 4 bases at J, with 18 bases between. The CDR3 is made up of 16 amino acids. Time point of the sample: newly diagnosed GD, antithyroid drugs for less than 3 months. RNA extracted from PBMCs served as the sequencing template. HTBI primers from iRepertoire and Arm-PCR of CDR3 regions yielded the TCR beta libraries. MiXCR, applied by TCRdb to the multiplex PCR reads, yields one record per CDR3 protein. The sample lists a few hundred thousand distinct CDR3 sequences, approximately 15% occurring once. This sample was shared with a second study, whose subject was T cells in Graves' hyperthyroidism and ophthalmopathy.

The chain has TRBV9 and TRBJ2-3; possibly TRBD2 for D (5 bases). Sequencing was performed on peripheral blood mononuclear cells (PBMCs), taken at new diagnosis, from a patient treated with antithyroid drugs. The source is a man aged 35 to 55 with Graves disease. The CDR3, as DNA: TGTGCCAGCAGCGGCGGAGAACTAGTAGCTTCAGATACGCAGTATTTT. This gives the protein CASSGGELVASDTQYF.